The clone carrying this T cell receptor (beta chain) was seen just once. Trimming stripped 4 bases from V and 0 bases from J, with 13 bases between. The CDR3 totals 15 residues. Germline values: CDR1 SGDLS, CDR2 YYNGEE. This sample is part of a study of blood T cell repertoires in COVID-19. Turning to the study itself: The origin of the acute and convalescent COVID-19 samples was the United States, Italy and Spain. The analysed material was cDNA or gDNA that came from T cells, B-cell-depleted T cells, or PBMCs.

Method: immunoSEQ multiplex PCR; TCRdb's copy keeps in-frame clones and lacks some. The repertoire consists of under 250,000 clones, with approximately 86% occurring once and the leading ten covering approximately 1.4%. Sequenced sample: peripheral blood. This rearrangement joins TRBV9 to TRBJ1-1; maybe TRBD1 (5 bases). The source is a man older than 75 with acute or convalescent COVID-19. CDR3 sequence reads: CASSFHTGLNTEAFF. DNA for the CDR3: TGTGCCAGCAGCTTTCACACAGGATTGAACACTGAAGCTTTCTTT. Using reference TRBV9 and TRBJ1-1 for the parts outside the CDR3, the full variable domain is DSGVTQTPKHLITATGQRVTLRCSPRSGDLSVYWYQQSLDQGLQFLIQYYNGEERAKGNILERFSAQQFPDLHSELNLSSLELGDSALYFCASSFHTGLNTEAFFGQGTRLTVV.